This T cell receptor (beta chain) was captured in a study of blood T cell repertoires in COVID-19. Assay: immunoSEQ multiplex PCR; the TCRdb copy retains only in-frame clones and omits some. The table records about 89,000 clones, around 93% of them present only once. CDR1 is SGHTA and CDR2 is FQGNSA in the germline V gene. With 5 bases removed from V and 10 bases from J, the gap between germline ends came to 12 bases. The CDR3 length is 13 residues. This clone was seen a handful of times. The sample taken for sequencing was peripheral blood. V gene TRBV7-2 combines with J gene TRBJ1-6; D remains ambiguous. The source is a human donor with active COVID-19. The donor label of this sample is uncertain. As DNA, the CDR3 is TGTGCCAGCAGCCCAAGCCCGGGGTCACCCCTCCACTTT. This translates into CASSPSPGSPLHF.